These T cell receptor beta chains were read from a single sample in a study of a mutant IDH1 vaccine in newly diagnosed glioma. Only in-frame clones appear in the TCRdb table, and some are missing; sequencing was by immunoSEQ multiplex PCR. The data hold under 45,000 clones, with approximately 86% observed a single time. The antigens of these receptors remain unknown. Sequencing was performed on PBMCs, taken from a glioma patient whose treatment included an IDH1 peptide vaccine. The receptors come from a man aged 18-30 years with glioma. Some clones in this sample may be carry-over from other donors' samples. Both conserved end residues are part of each CDR3. The order of the fields is CDR3 DNA, CDR3 protein, V gene, D gene, clone size, J gene. A D gene is named only where the DNA matches it firmly. Rows may omit the clone size; those that give it use once, few, many or a size class.

cdr3_nt: TGTGCCAGCAGCTTAATCTCCGGGGGACGTTTCTTC
cdr3_aa: CASSLISGGRFF
v_call: TRBV7-6
d_call: -
clone_size: -
j_call: TRBJ2-1

cdr3_nt: TGCGCCAGCAGCCCCGGTGAGGGACCGATCTACGAGCAGTACTTC
cdr3_aa: CASSPGEGPIYEQYF
v_call: TRBV4-3
d_call: -
clone_size: -
j_call: TRBJ2-7

cdr3_nt: TGCGCCAGCAGCTTGGGGACTAGCGGGGGAATCGGGGAGCTGTTTTTT
cdr3_aa: CASSLGTSGGIGELFF
v_call: TRBV5-1
d_call: TRBD2
clone_size: once
j_call: TRBJ2-2

cdr3_nt: TGCAGTGCTAGCCAGGGTAAGCAGTTCTTC
cdr3_aa: CSASQGKQFF
v_call: TRBV20-1
d_call: -
clone_size: -
j_call: TRBJ2-1

cdr3_nt: TGTGCCAGCAGTAACAGGGAGTCCTACAATGAGCAGTTCTTC
cdr3_aa: CASSNRESYNEQFF
v_call: TRBV9
d_call: -
clone_size: -
j_call: TRBJ2-1

cdr3_nt: TGTGCCAGCAGCTTGTCCAGGGATACCTATAATTCACCCCTCCACTTT
cdr3_aa: CASSLSRDTYNSPLHF
v_call: TRBV5-6
d_call: -
clone_size: -
j_call: TRBJ1-6

cdr3_nt: TGTGCCAGCAGCCCAGGAGGGTCGGGCAATCAGCCCCAGCATTTT
cdr3_aa: CASSPGGSGNQPQHF
v_call: TRBV5-4
d_call: -
clone_size: -
j_call: TRBJ1-5

cdr3_nt: TGTGCCAGCAGTTACTCGAAATGGGGGCTTGAGGGCTACACCTTC
cdr3_aa: CASSYSKWGLEGYTF
v_call: TRBV6-6
d_call: -
clone_size: -
j_call: TRBJ1-2

cdr3_nt: TGTGCCAGCAGCCTCACGGGTGGGGGCTATGGCTACACCTTC
cdr3_aa: CASSLTGGGYGYTF
v_call: TRBV7-2
d_call: -
clone_size: -
j_call: TRBJ1-2

cdr3_nt: TGTGCCAGCAGTCCCTTGTTTGACCTAGATGAAGCTTTCTTT
cdr3_aa: CASSPLFDLDEAFF
v_call: TRBV6-5
d_call: -
clone_size: once
j_call: TRBJ1-1

cdr3_nt: TGTGCCAGCAAGGGGGACTCCATTTCACCCCTCCACTTT
cdr3_aa: CASKGDSISPLHF
v_call: TRBV2
d_call: -
clone_size: -
j_call: TRBJ1-6

cdr3_nt: TGTGCCAGCAGACCCGTGGGGCGACGGGGCTACACCTTC
cdr3_aa: CASRPVGRRGYTF
v_call: TRBV6-5
d_call: -
clone_size: -
j_call: TRBJ1-2

cdr3_nt: TGTGCCAGCAGCAAACAGGGGGAGACCAAAGAGACCCAGTACTTC
cdr3_aa: CASSKQGETKETQYF
v_call: TRBV13
d_call: TRBD1
clone_size: -
j_call: TRBJ2-5

cdr3_nt: TGTGCCAGCTCTCCAAGGAACACTGAAGCTTTCTTT
cdr3_aa: CASSPRNTEAFF
v_call: TRBV18
d_call: -
clone_size: -
j_call: TRBJ1-1

cdr3_nt: TGTGCCAGCAGTTACGGGGGATCTAGCAATCAGCCCCAGCATTTT
cdr3_aa: CASSYGGSSNQPQHF
v_call: TRBV6-6
d_call: -
clone_size: few
j_call: TRBJ1-5

cdr3_nt: TGTGCCAGCAGCTTGGACAGGACGAACACCGGGGAGCTGTTTTTT
cdr3_aa: CASSLDRTNTGELFF
v_call: TRBV5-4
d_call: -
clone_size: -
j_call: TRBJ2-2

cdr3_nt: TGCGCCAGCAGCCAAGACGTCGACAGGGAAGCGATCTACGAGCAGTACTTC
cdr3_aa: CASSQDVDREAIYEQYF
v_call: TRBV4-3
d_call: TRBD1
clone_size: -
j_call: TRBJ2-7

cdr3_nt: TGTGCCAGCAGCCCACCGTGGGGGCGGAATTCACCCCTCCACTTT
cdr3_aa: CASSPPWGRNSPLHF
v_call: TRBV7-2
d_call: -
clone_size: -
j_call: TRBJ1-6

cdr3_nt: TGTGCCTGGAGTTATAGGAGAGGCTGGTCCTACGAGCAGTACTTC
cdr3_aa: CAWSYRRGWSYEQYF
v_call: TRBV30
d_call: -
clone_size: -
j_call: TRBJ2-7

cdr3_nt: TGTGCCAGCAGCGTAGACGGACGGAGCAATCAGCCCCAGCATTTT
cdr3_aa: CASSVDGRSNQPQHF
v_call: TRBV9
d_call: -
clone_size: -
j_call: TRBJ1-5

cdr3_nt: TGCGCCAGCAGCGGAAGACAGGGAACAGATACGCAGTATTTT
cdr3_aa: CASSGRQGTDTQYF
v_call: TRBV4-1
d_call: TRBD1
clone_size: -
j_call: TRBJ2-3

cdr3_nt: TGTGCCATCAGCCCCGCCCTAGCGGGAGATACGCAGTATTTT
cdr3_aa: CAISPALAGDTQYF
v_call: TRBV10-3
d_call: TRBD2
clone_size: -
j_call: TRBJ2-3

cdr3_nt: TGTGCCAGCAGTTCCCATAATAGCGGGAGAGTCGACAATGAGCAGTTCTTC
cdr3_aa: CASSSHNSGRVDNEQFF
v_call: TRBV27
d_call: TRBD2
clone_size: -
j_call: TRBJ2-1

cdr3_nt: TGTGCCAGCAGTGAGACACGTCGGCTCATAAGCTCCTACGAGCAGTACTTC
cdr3_aa: CASSETRRLISSYEQYF
v_call: TRBV6-1
d_call: -
clone_size: once
j_call: TRBJ2-7

cdr3_nt: TGTGCCAGCAGTTTACGAGGGGTCCCCCTCCACTTT
cdr3_aa: CASSLRGVPLHF
v_call: TRBV28
d_call: -
clone_size: -
j_call: TRBJ1-6

cdr3_nt: TGTGCCAGCAGCCCGCGGGAGAGGGCGATCGGGTACGAGCAGTACTTC
cdr3_aa: CASSPRERAIGYEQYF
v_call: TRBV14
d_call: TRBD2
clone_size: -
j_call: TRBJ2-7

cdr3_nt: TGTGCCAGCAGCTCCCCGGGAGGTTCGAACACTGAAGCTTTCTTT
cdr3_aa: CASSSPGGSNTEAFF
v_call: TRBV7-9
d_call: -
clone_size: -
j_call: TRBJ1-1

cdr3_nt: TGTGCCAGCTCACCCGGGACAGACTATGGCTACACCTTC
cdr3_aa: CASSPGTDYGYTF
v_call: TRBV18
d_call: TRBD1
clone_size: -
j_call: TRBJ1-2

cdr3_nt: TGTGCCAGCAGCACGCGCCGAGGGGAGACCCAGTACTTC
cdr3_aa: CASSTRRGETQYF
v_call: TRBV7-9
d_call: -
clone_size: -
j_call: TRBJ2-5

cdr3_nt: TGTGCCAGCAGTTCGACTCCTACTATCACCTACGAGCAGTACTTC
cdr3_aa: CASSSTPTITYEQYF
v_call: TRBV28
d_call: -
clone_size: -
j_call: TRBJ2-7

cdr3_nt: TGCGCCAGCAGCTTCAGGGGCCTGGAATGGGGTGAAAAACTGTTTTTT
cdr3_aa: CASSFRGLEWGEKLFF
v_call: TRBV5-1
d_call: -
clone_size: -
j_call: TRBJ1-4

cdr3_nt: TGTGCCAGCAGTGAACTGAGGGTGGAGACCCAGTACTTC
cdr3_aa: CASSELRVETQYF
v_call: TRBV2
d_call: -
clone_size: -
j_call: TRBJ2-5

cdr3_nt: TGTGCCAGCAGTTCCTCGGGGAAACTGTTTTTT
cdr3_aa: CASSSSGKLFF
v_call: TRBV6-1
d_call: -
clone_size: -
j_call: TRBJ1-4

cdr3_nt: TGTGCCTGGAGAATGCGGGGGGCGGGCCAAGAGACCCAGTACTTC
cdr3_aa: CAWRMRGAGQETQYF
v_call: TRBV30
d_call: TRBD2
clone_size: -
j_call: TRBJ2-5

cdr3_nt: TGCGCCAGCAGCTCCCAGGGGAGCGATTCACCCCTCCACTTT
cdr3_aa: CASSSQGSDSPLHF
v_call: TRBV5-1
d_call: -
clone_size: -
j_call: TRBJ1-6

cdr3_nt: TGTGCCTGGAGTACCCGACAGGGTAATCAGCCCCAGCATTTT
cdr3_aa: CAWSTRQGNQPQHF
v_call: TRBV30
d_call: TRBD1
clone_size: -
j_call: TRBJ1-5

cdr3_nt: TGTGCCGTATCTAGCGGGAGGGTCGATACGCAGTATTTT
cdr3_aa: CAVSSGRVDTQYF
v_call: TRBV30
d_call: TRBD2
clone_size: -
j_call: TRBJ2-3

cdr3_nt: TGTGCCAGCAGCTTCGGACAGGGAACCTTCGAAGCTTTCTTT
cdr3_aa: CASSFGQGTFEAFF
v_call: TRBV7-9
d_call: TRBD1
clone_size: -
j_call: TRBJ1-1

cdr3_nt: TGTGCCAGCAGTTTTGTAGTGACAGGGTATTCCGGCAATCAGCCCCAGCATTTT
cdr3_aa: CASSFVVTGYSGNQPQHF
v_call: TRBV28
d_call: TRBD1
clone_size: once
j_call: TRBJ1-5

cdr3_nt: TGTGCCAGCAGCTTGGAGGCAGAGAGCTACGAGCAGTACTTC
cdr3_aa: CASSLEAESYEQYF
v_call: TRBV5-6
d_call: -
clone_size: -
j_call: TRBJ2-7

cdr3_nt: TGTGCCACCACCCCAGAAGGGGGGGAGCTGTTTTTT
cdr3_aa: CATTPEGGELFF
v_call: TRBV15
d_call: -
clone_size: -
j_call: TRBJ2-2

cdr3_nt: TGCGCCAGCAGCCCGGGACAGGCAAACGGGGAGCAGTACTTC
cdr3_aa: CASSPGQANGEQYF
v_call: TRBV4-3
d_call: TRBD1
clone_size: -
j_call: TRBJ2-7

cdr3_nt: TGTGCCAGCAGCCATGACAGGGATGAGGGCTCTGGGGCCAACGTCCTGACTTTC
cdr3_aa: CASSHDRDEGSGANVLTF
v_call: TRBV7-9
d_call: TRBD1
clone_size: few
j_call: TRBJ2-6

cdr3_nt: TGTGCCAGCAGTTTATCCCCCGGGAACTACGAGCAGTACTTC
cdr3_aa: CASSLSPGNYEQYF
v_call: TRBV27
d_call: -
clone_size: -
j_call: TRBJ2-7

cdr3_nt: TGCGCCAGCAGCCAAGCATTAAGCCAGATCCACTATGGCTACACCTTC
cdr3_aa: CASSQALSQIHYGYTF
v_call: TRBV4-3
d_call: -
clone_size: -
j_call: TRBJ1-2

cdr3_nt: TGTGCCAGCTCGGCCGGGACAGGGGTTTTGACAGATACGCAGTATTTT
cdr3_aa: CASSAGTGVLTDTQYF
v_call: TRBV18
d_call: TRBD1
clone_size: -
j_call: TRBJ2-3

cdr3_nt: TGTGCCAGCAGCCAAGAGATAACTACCGGACAGGTCTATGGCTACACCTTC
cdr3_aa: CASSQEITTGQVYGYTF
v_call: TRBV4-2
d_call: TRBD1
clone_size: -
j_call: TRBJ1-2

cdr3_nt: TGTGCCAGCAGCTTATTCCAGGAGAATGAGCAGTTCTTC
cdr3_aa: CASSLFQENEQFF
v_call: TRBV7-6
d_call: -
clone_size: -
j_call: TRBJ2-1

cdr3_nt: TGTGCCAGCAGCCCGGGACTAGCGGGTCTAACCGGGGAGCTGTTTTTT
cdr3_aa: CASSPGLAGLTGELFF
v_call: TRBV5-6
d_call: TRBD2
clone_size: -
j_call: TRBJ2-2

cdr3_nt: TGTGCCAGCAGCGGGAGGGGACAGAAGGCTTATGGCTACACCTTC
cdr3_aa: CASSGRGQKAYGYTF
v_call: TRBV25-1
d_call: TRBD1
clone_size: -
j_call: TRBJ1-2

cdr3_nt: TGTGCCTGGAGTGCGTGGACTAGCGGGTGGAAACGCACCGGGGAGCTGTTTTTT
cdr3_aa: CAWSAWTSGWKRTGELFF
v_call: TRBV30
d_call: TRBD2
clone_size: -
j_call: TRBJ2-2

cdr3_nt: TGTGCCAGCAGTTACGGGAGGGCGACCTACGAGCAGTACTTC
cdr3_aa: CASSYGRATYEQYF
v_call: TRBV6-6
d_call: TRBD2
clone_size: -
j_call: TRBJ2-7